This TCR beta chain comes out of a study of response to subunit inactivated influenza vaccine. With 2 bases removed from V and 3 bases from J, the gap between germline ends came to 19 bases. The CDR3 extends over 17 amino acids. The count of this clonotype is one. Each CDR3 protein gets one entry after TCRdb re-called the RT-PCR reads with MiXCR. The table shows hundreds of thousands of distinct CDR3 sequences, with approximately 11% occurring only once. The sample was also linked to a second study, of T cells expressing NK-cell markers. Per that study: TCR beta cDNA was generated via 5'RACE template switching incorporating UMIs. What restricted sorting to alpha-beta TCR T cells in several experiments was an anti-gamma-delta TCR antibody.

The source was PBMCs from blood, collected on the day of vaccination. The V and J genes are TRBV12-3 or TRBV12-4 and TRBJ1-1, with D possibly matching TRBD1 (5 bases). This TCR was recovered from a man aged 50-59 years who received an inactivated influenza vaccine. Here the CDR3 DNA reads TGTGCCAGCAGTTTACACCGGGACGCGGGGACGGACACTGAAGCTTTCTTT. Translation gives CASSLHRDAGTDTEAFF.